These 2 T cell receptor beta chains were sequenced from one sample in a study of T cell changes during pregnancy in multiple sclerosis. Clones were read by immunoSEQ multiplex PCR, and TCRdb kept only the in-frame ones, dropping some. The sample consists of about 36,000 clones, 93% of them appearing once. Sequencing was performed on CD4+ T cells from peripheral blood mononuclear cells, taken in the first trimester of pregnancy. Source of these receptors: a female donor with multiple sclerosis, enrolled in a pregnancy study.

The chain employs TRBV5-8 and TRBJ1-3; D may be TRBD1 (5 bases). The CDR3 spans 17 residues. Germline values: CDR1 SGHTS, CDR2 YDEGEE. V was pared by 2 bases and J by 0 bases, with 15 bases between. The CDR3 protein is CASSLLFGHLSGNTIYF. DNA of the CDR3: TGTGCCAGCAGCTTACTCTTTGGACACCTCTCTGGAAACACCATATATTTT.

This clone was counted a single time. The genes are TRBV19 and TRBJ2-7; 8 bases are shared with TRBD2. CDR1 and CDR2 from the germline V gene are LNHDA and SQIVND (reference sequence). The CDR3 totals 17 residues. Trimming at V came to 3 bases and at J to 1 base, leaving 11 bases not matched to a gene. CDR3 loop: CASSIRSGGRGSYEQYF. The CDR3 DNA sequence: TGTGCCAGTAGTATTCGGAGCGGGGGACGCGGATCCTACGAGCAGTACTTC.